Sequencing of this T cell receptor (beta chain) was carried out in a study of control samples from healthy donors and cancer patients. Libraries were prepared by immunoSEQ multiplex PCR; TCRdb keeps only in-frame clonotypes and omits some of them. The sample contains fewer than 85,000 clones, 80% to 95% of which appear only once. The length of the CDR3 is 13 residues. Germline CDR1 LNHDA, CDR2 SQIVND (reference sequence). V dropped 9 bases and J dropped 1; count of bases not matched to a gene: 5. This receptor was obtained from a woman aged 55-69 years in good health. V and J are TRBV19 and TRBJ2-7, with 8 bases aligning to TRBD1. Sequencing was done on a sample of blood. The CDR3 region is CASANRGSYEQYF. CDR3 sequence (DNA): TGTGCCAGCGCTAACAGGGGGTCCTACGAGCAGTACTTC.